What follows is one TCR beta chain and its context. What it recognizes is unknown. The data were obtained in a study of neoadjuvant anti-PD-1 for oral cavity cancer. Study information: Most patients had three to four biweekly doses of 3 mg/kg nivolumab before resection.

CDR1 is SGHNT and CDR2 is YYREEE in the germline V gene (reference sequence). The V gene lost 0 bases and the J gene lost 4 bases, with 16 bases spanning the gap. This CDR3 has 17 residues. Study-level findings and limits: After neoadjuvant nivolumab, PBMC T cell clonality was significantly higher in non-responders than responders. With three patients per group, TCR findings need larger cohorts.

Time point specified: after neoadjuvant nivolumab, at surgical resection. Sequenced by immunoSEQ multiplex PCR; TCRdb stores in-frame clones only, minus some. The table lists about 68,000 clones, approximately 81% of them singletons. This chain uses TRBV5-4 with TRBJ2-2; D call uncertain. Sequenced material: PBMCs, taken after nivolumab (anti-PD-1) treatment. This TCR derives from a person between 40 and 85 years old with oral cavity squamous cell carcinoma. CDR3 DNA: TGTGCCAGCAGCTTGGGTGCGGCTAGGTCTGCCACCGGGGAGCTGTTTTTT. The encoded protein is CASSLGAARSATGELFF.